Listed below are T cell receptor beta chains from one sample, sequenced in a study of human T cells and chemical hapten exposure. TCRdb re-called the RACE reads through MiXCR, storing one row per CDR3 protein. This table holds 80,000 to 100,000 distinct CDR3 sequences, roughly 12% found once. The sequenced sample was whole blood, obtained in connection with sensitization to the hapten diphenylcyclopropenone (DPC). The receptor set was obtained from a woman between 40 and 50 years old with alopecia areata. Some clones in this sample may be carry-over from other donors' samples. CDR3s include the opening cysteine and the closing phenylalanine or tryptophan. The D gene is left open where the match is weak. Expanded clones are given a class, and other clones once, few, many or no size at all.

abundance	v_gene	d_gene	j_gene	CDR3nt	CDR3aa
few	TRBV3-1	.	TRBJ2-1	TGTGCCAGCAGCCAAGCAGTCCAAAGTAGTGAGCAGTTCTTC	CASSQAVQSSEQFF
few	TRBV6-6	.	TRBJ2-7	TGTGCCAGCAGTTACTCGGCCACCCCCTACGAGCAGTACTTC	CASSYSATPYEQYF
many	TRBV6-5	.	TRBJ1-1	TGTGCCAGCAGCTACGTAAGAAGGAGGTACACTGAAGCTTTCTTT	CASSYVRRRYTEAFF
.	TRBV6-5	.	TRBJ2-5	TGTGCCAGCAGTACGGGGGATTTGAAGACCCAGTACTTC	CASSTGDLKTQYF
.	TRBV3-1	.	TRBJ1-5	TGTGCCAGCAGCCAGGTAGAAAATCAGCCCCAGCATTTT	CASSQVENQPQHF
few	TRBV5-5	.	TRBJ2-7	TGTGCCAGCCGTTTTGCGGGGCCTAACTCCTACGAGCAGTACTTC	CASRFAGPNSYEQYF
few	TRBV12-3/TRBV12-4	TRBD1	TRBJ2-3	TGTGCCAGCAGTCTCGGACAGGGGTTGGCAGATACGCAGTATTTT	CASSLGQGLADTQYF
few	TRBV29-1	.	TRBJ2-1	TGCACTCTGTCTGGGCCCCCGGGTGGGAATGAGCAGTTCTTC	CTLSGPPGGNEQFF
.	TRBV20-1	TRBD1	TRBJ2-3	TGCAGTGCCCCCTACCTGGACAGGGGAGGAGATACGCAGTATTTT	CSAPYLDRGGDTQYF
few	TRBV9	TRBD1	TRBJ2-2	TGTGCCAGCAGCGCAGGACAGGCGAACACCGGGGAGCTGTTTTTT	CASSAGQANTGELFF
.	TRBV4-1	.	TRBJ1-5	TGCGCCAGCAGCCAAGGGCTAGGGCTTCAGCCCCAGCATTTT	CASSQGLGLQPQHF
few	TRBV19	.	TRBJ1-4	TGTGCCAGTAGACGGGGGCCGGCGCATGATGAAAAACTGTTTTTT	CASRRGPAHDEKLFF
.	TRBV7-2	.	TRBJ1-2	TGTGCCAGCAGCCTAAACCGGGACGCCCGAGGTTACACCTTC	CASSLNRDARGYTF
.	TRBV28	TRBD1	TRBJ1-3	TGTGCCAGCGCTGTTTGGACAGGGGACATAACTAGAAACACCATATATTTT	CASAVWTGDITRNTIYF
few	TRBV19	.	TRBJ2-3	TGTGCCAGTAGTATAAGGAAGTCGTGGCAGGCCACAGATACGCAGTATTTT	CASSIRKSWQATDTQYF
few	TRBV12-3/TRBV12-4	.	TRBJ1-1	TGTGCCAGCAGTTTAGAGGGTTCGAACACTGAAGCTTTCTTT	CASSLEGSNTEAFF
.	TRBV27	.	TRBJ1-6	TGTGCCAGCAGTTTAAGAGGGGGAGCCTATAATTCACCCCTCCACTTT	CASSLRGGAYNSPLHF
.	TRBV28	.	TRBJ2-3	TGTGCCAGCAGTTCAACAGTCACAGATACGCAGTATTTT	CASSSTVTDTQYF
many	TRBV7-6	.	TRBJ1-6	TGTGCCAGCAGCTTAGAGGGACGTGAGAATTCACCCCTCCACTTT	CASSLEGRENSPLHF
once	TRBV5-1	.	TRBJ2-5	TGCGCCAGCAGCTTGGAGGCCCTATCCCAAGAGACCCAGTACTTC	CASSLEALSQETQYF